Following are 18 T cell receptor beta chains from one sample sequenced in a study of vaccination and CD4 T cells after COVID-19. What these receptors recognize is not known. The study sequenced cultured CD4+ T cell DNA using the Oncomine TCR Beta short-read assay. TCRdb ran MiXCR on the PCR reads and lists one entry per CDR3 protein. The table lists over 20,000 distinct CDR3 sequences, about a third of them singletons. Time point of the sample: late sampling 161 to 241 days after vaccination in three convalescent patients. The treatment: approximately 11-day PBMC culture with coronavirus spike peptide pools or control peptides (ViraFEST assay). The sequencing here drew on CD4+ T cells from blood, cultured in vitro, taken about 7 months after SARS-CoV-2 vaccination. Receptors were obtained from a human donor who had recovered from COVID-19.

The chain couples TRBV10-3 to TRBJ1-1; 9 bases are a match to TRBD1. V gave up 8 bases and J gave up 1 base; unmatched junction bases: 5. This CDR3 has 14 amino acids. CDR1 is ENHRY and CDR2 is SYGVKD in the germline V gene. As DNA, the CDR3 is TGTGCCATCTCCCTGGACAGGGGGAACACTGAAGCTTTCTTT. It is translated as CAISLDRGNTEAFF.

This clonotype appeared a few times. The chain has TRBV12-3 or TRBV12-4 and TRBJ2-3; D gene ambiguous. Between the trimmed V and J ends, which lost 3 bases and 0 bases, there was a span of 7 bases. This CDR3 is built from 14 residues. In DNA form, the CDR3 reads TGTGCCAGCAGTTTCAGTTCGAGCACAGATACGCAGTATTTT. Translating it yields CASSFSSSTDTQYF.

This clonotype was observed a few times. The gene calls are TRBV28 and TRBJ1-5; the match to TRBD1 covers 7 bases. Germline trimming cut 3 bases from V and 2 bases from J; bases unmatched to any gene: 4. The CDR3 contains 15 residues. Germline V lookup: CDR1 MDHEN, CDR2 SYDVKM. CDR3 residues: CASSLPTGGNQPQHF. The CDR3 DNA is TGTGCCAGCAGTTTGCCCACAGGGGGCAATCAGCCCCAGCATTTT. The variable domain in full, completed from reference TRBV28 and TRBJ1-5, reads DVKVTQSSRYLVKRTGEKVFLECVQDMDHENMFWYRQDPGLGLRLIYFSYDVKMKEKGDIPEGYSVSREKKERFSLILESASTNQTSMYLCASSLPTGGNQPQHFGDGTRLSIL.

The rearrangement links TRBV28 to TRBJ2-3; D perhaps matches TRBD2 (6 bases). This CDR3 spans 15 amino acids. CDR1 is MDHEN and CDR2 is SYDVKM in the germline V gene. The V end was cut by 5 bases, the J end by 3 bases, with 15 bases between. The CDR3: CASSGPGSWTDTQYF. In DNA form, the CDR3 reads TGTGCCAGCAGTGGGCCCGGGAGTTGGACAGATACGCAGTATTTT.

The CDR3 DNA reads TGTGCCAGCAGCCAAGATGGTGGGAGCGCCTACGAGCAGTACTTC. It encodes CASSQDGGSAYEQYF. This chain uses TRBV4-2 with TRBJ2-7, with TRBD2 as a possible D gene (5 bases). V was trimmed by 0 bases and J by 2 bases, leaving 11 bases between them. CDR3 size: 15 residues. Looked up from germline, CDR1 is LGHNA and CDR2 is YNFKEQ.

This clonotype showed up just a few times. The chain has TRBV7-2 and TRBJ1-1; no definite D call. The V end lost 2 bases, the J end lost 3 bases, and 10 bases lay between the germline ends. This CDR3 region has 14 residues. CDR1 and CDR2 from the germline V gene are SGHTA and FQGNSA. The CDR3, as DNA: TGTGCCAGCAGCTTATGGGATGTGGACACTGAAGCTTTCTTT. As protein: CASSLWDVDTEAFF.

CDR3 coding DNA: TGTGCCAGCACCCAGCGTTTAGGGACAGGGTATACAGATACGCAGTATTTT. Protein sequence: CASTQRLGTGYTDTQYF. The rearrangement joins TRBV7-9 to TRBJ2-3, with 9 bases lining up with TRBD1. The CDR3 has 17 amino acids. In germline, CDR1 is SEHNR, CDR2 FQNEAQ (reference sequence). With V trimmed by 7 bases and J by 3 bases, 14 bases remained unmatched.

This rearrangement joins TRBV7-6 to TRBJ2-2; TRBD2 matches 10 bases. This CDR3 has 18 residues. Germline CDR1 is SGHVS and CDR2 is FNYEAQ. The V and J ends lost 7 bases and 5 bases, in that order; junction bases with no gene match: 16. CDR3 coding DNA: TGTGCCAGCACCCAACGCGGGGATGGTAGCGGGAGGACCGGGGAGCTGTTTTTT. The encoded protein is CASTQRGDGSGRTGELFF.

The genes are TRBV28 and TRBJ1-5; D gene uncertain. The V and J ends lost 3 bases and 4 bases respectively, with 16 bases between them. Germline V gives CDR1 MDHEN, CDR2 SYDVKM. This CDR3 contains 16 residues. CDR3 sequence (DNA): TGTGCCAGCAGTTTTCGCAATTATCGGTCAAATCAGCCCCAGCATTTT. This encodes CASSFRNYRSNQPQHF.

This clonotype was found a few times. V and J are TRBV7-9 and TRBJ2-7, with 9 bases aligning to TRBD2. V trimming: 1 base; J trimming: 4 bases; junction bases outside the gene matches: 26. This CDR3 region has 22 residues. Germline loops: CDR1 SEHNR, CDR2 FQNEAQ (reference sequence). The CDR3 sequence: CASSLEERFSGSRWVNMYEQYF. CDR3 sequence (DNA): TGTGCCAGCAGCTTAGAGGAACGGTTTAGCGGGAGTCGATGGGTGAACATGTACGAGCAGTACTTC. Based on the CDR3 plus reference TRBV7-9 and TRBJ2-7, the full variable domain is DTGVSQNPRHKITKRGQNVTFRCDPISEHNRLYWYRQTLGQGPEFLTYFQNEAQLEKSRLLSDRFSAERPKGSFSTLEIQRTEQGDSAMYLCASSLEERFSGSRWVNMYEQYFGPGTRLTVT.

This CDR3 reads CASSVRLGPLGYGYTF. CDR3 DNA sequence: TGCGCCAGCAGCGTAAGATTGGGCCCTCTTGGCTATGGCTACACCTTC. The rearrangement uses TRBV4-1 and TRBJ1-2; no definite D call. In germline, CDR1 is MGHRA, CDR2 YSYEKL. The CDR3 sequence is 16 residues long. V was clipped by 5 bases and J by 4 bases, with 20 bases between them.

This chain's CDR3 is CAISEPPGELFF. In nucleotides, the CDR3 is TGTGCCATCAGTGAACCCCCCGGGGAGCTGTTTTTT. This chain joins TRBV10-3 and TRBJ2-2; no clear D. In germline, CDR1 is ENHRY, CDR2 SYGVKD. The CDR3 extends over 12 amino acids. The germline V and J ends were trimmed by 3 bases and 6 bases, with 5 bases remaining between them.

This chain uses TRBV7-3 with TRBJ2-7; 9 bases map to TRBD2. The V gene's germline CDR1 is SGHTA and CDR2 FQGTGA. The CDR3 spans 15 residues. J lost 7 bases, V lost 2 bases, and 9 bases had no gene match. CDR3 DNA sequence: TGTGCCAGCAGCTTATCGGCGGGAGGGCCGGGTGAGCAGTACTTC. Its translation is CASSLSAGGPGEQYF.

The chain links TRBV4-2 to TRBJ1-5, with a tentative D call TRBD1 (5 bases). V lost 4 bases to trimming and J lost 0 bases, with 16 bases between them. The CDR3 totals 17 residues. Germline CDR1 and CDR2: LGHNA and YNFKEQ. CDR3: CASSLQDGETSNQPQHF. In DNA, the CDR3 is TGTGCCAGCAGCCTACAGGACGGGGAGACTAGCAATCAGCCCCAGCATTTT.

This clonotype was detected only once. A much larger clone is a single base away; this may be a read error. This rearrangement joins TRBV6-1 to TRBJ2-7; D remains unclear. CDR1 and CDR2 from the germline V gene are MNHNS and SASEGT. The CDR3 spans 11 residues. V lost 7 bases to trimming and J lost 6 bases, with 10 bases between them. The CDR3 region has the DNA TGTGCCAGCATGGTCTTGGGCGAGCAGTACTTC. Protein: CASMVLGEQYF.

This clonotype showed up just a few times. The chain couples TRBV28 to TRBJ2-3, with D possibly TRBD2 on 5 matching bases. The CDR3 has 15 amino acids. Trimming removed 8 bases at V and 3 bases at J, with 18 bases between. From germline, CDR1 is MDHEN and CDR2 SYDVKM. The CDR3 DNA reads as TGTGCCAGCGGACTGGGGATGGGCGGAACAGATACGCAGTATTTT. Translated: CASGLGMGGTDTQYF.

The CDR3 coding sequence is TGTGCCAGCAGTTACCCGACCAGGACTAGCGGGAGTAATGAGCAGTTCTTC. Residues: CASSYPTRTSGSNEQFF. V gene TRBV6-5 combines with J gene TRBJ2-1; 13 bases map to TRBD2. This CDR3 has 17 amino acids. With 2 bases clipped from V and 7 bases from J, the junction kept 8 bases outside the gene matches. CDR1 and CDR2 from the germline V gene are MNHEY and SVGAGI.

The rearrangement joins TRBV6-5 to TRBJ2-7, with TRBD2 as a possible D gene (6 bases). Deletions cut 4 bases from V and 2 bases from J, with 12 bases between. The CDR3 sequence is 14 residues long. Per germline, CDR1 MNHEY and CDR2 SVGAGI. This CDR3 reads CASSFFSGTYEQYF. CDR3 DNA: TGTGCCAGCAGTTTTTTTAGCGGTACCTACGAGCAGTACTTC.